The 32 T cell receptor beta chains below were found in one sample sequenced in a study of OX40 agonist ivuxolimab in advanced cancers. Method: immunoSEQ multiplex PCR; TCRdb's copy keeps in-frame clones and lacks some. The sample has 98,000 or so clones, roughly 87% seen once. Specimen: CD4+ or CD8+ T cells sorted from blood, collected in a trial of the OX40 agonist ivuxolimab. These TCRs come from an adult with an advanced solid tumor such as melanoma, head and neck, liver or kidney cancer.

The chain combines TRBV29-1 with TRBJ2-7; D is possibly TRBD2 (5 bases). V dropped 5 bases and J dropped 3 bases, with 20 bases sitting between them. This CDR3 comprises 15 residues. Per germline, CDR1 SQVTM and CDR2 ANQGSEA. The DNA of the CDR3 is TGCAGCGTTTGGACTTCTGGAACGGCTAGCTACGAGCAGTACTTC. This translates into CSVWTSGTASYEQYF.

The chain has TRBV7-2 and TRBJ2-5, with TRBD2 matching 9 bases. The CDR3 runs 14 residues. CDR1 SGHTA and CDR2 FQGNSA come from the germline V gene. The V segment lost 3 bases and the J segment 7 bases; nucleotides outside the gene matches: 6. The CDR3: CASSLSSGGGTQYF. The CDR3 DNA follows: TGTGCCAGCAGCTTGAGTAGCGGGGGAGGGACCCAGTACTTC.

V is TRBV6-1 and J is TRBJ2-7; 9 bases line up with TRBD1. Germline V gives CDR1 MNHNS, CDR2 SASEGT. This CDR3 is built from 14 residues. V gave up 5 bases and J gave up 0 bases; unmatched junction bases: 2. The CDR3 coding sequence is TGTGCCAGCAGTCGGGACAGGGACTCCTACGAGCAGTACTTC. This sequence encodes CASSRDRDSYEQYF.

CDR3 sequence: CASSFTGTGKETQYF. CDR3 nucleotide sequence: TGTGCCAGCAGCTTTACCGGGACTGGAAAAGAGACCCAGTACTTC. The V gene is TRBV28, the J gene TRBJ2-5, with D possibly TRBD2 on 6 matching bases. Per germline, CDR1 MDHEN and CDR2 SYDVKM. Trimming left V 6 bases short and J 3 bases short, with 17 bases between. The CDR3 totals 15 residues.

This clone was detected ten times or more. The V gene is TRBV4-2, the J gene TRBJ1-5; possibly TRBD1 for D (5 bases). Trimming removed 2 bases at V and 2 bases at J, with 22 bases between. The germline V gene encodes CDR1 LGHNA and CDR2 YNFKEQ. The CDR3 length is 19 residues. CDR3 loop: CASSQYPTSWGGGNQPQHF. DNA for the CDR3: TGTGCCAGCAGCCAATATCCTACCAGCTGGGGCGGTGGCAATCAGCCCCAGCATTTT.

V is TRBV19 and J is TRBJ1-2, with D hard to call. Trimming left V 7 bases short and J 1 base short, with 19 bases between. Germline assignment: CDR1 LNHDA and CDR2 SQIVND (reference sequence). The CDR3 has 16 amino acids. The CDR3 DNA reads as TGTGCCAGTAATTACAACCGTAGACCGGATAACTATGGCTACACCTTC. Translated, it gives CASNYNRRPDNYGYTF.

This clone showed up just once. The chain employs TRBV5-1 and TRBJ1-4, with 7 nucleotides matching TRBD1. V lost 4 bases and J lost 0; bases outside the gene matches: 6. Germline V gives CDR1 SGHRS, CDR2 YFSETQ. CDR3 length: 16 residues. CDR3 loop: CASSPGTVATNEKLFF. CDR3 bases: TGCGCCAGCAGCCCTGGGACAGTTGCAACTAATGAAAAACTGTTTTTT.

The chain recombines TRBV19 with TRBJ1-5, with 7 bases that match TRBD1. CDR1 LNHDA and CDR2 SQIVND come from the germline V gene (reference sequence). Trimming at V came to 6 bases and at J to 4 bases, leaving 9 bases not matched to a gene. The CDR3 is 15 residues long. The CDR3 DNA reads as TGTGCCAGTAGAGAGGGGGCCAGGGTTAATCAGCCCCAGCATTTT. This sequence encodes CASREGARVNQPQHF.

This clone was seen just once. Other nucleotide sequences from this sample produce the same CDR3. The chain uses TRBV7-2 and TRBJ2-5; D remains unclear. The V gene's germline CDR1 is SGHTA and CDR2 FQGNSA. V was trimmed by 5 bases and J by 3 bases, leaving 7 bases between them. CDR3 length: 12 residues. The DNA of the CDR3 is TGTGCCAGCAGCCTCCAGGAAGAGACCCAGTACTTC. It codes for CASSLQEETQYF.

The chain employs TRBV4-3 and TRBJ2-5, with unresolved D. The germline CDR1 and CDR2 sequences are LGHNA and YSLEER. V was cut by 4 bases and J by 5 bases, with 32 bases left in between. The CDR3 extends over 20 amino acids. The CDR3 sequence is CASSLFPPPSVLGRGETQYF. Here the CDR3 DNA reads TGCGCCAGCAGCCTTTTTCCACCCCCCTCGGTCCTTGGACGAGGTGAGACCCAGTACTTC.

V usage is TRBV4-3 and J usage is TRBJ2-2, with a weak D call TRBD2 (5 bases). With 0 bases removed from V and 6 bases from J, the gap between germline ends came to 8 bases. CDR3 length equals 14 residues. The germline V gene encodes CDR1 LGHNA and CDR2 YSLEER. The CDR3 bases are TGCGCCAGCAGCCAAGATCTAGCCCCCGGGGAGCTGTTTTTT. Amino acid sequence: CASSQDLAPGELFF.

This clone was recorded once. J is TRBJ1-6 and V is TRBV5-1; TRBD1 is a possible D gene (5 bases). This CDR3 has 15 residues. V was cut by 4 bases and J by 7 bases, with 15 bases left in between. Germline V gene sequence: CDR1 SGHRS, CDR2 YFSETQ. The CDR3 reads CASSPNGAANSPLHF. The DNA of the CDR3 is TGCGCCAGCAGCCCCAACGGGGCAGCAAATTCACCCCTCCACTTT.

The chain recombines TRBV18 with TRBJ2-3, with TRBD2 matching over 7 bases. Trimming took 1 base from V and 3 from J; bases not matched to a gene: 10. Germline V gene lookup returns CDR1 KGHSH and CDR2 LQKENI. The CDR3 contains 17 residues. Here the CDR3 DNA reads TGTGCCAGCTCACCACGCCCGGGGGGATTAGGAACAGATACGCAGTATTTT. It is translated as CASSPRPGGLGTDTQYF.

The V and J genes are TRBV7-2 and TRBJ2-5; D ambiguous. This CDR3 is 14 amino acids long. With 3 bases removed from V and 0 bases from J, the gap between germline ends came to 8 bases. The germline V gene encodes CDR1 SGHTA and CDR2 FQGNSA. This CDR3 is CASSFSQDQETQYF. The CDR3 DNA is TGTGCCAGCAGCTTCAGCCAGGACCAAGAGACCCAGTACTTC.

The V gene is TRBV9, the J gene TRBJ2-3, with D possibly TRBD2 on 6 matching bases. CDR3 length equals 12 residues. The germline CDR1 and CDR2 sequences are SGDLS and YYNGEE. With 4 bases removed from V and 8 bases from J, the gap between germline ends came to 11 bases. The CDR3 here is CASSFSGFTQYF. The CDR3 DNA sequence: TGTGCCAGCAGCTTCAGCGGGTTTACGCAGTATTTT.

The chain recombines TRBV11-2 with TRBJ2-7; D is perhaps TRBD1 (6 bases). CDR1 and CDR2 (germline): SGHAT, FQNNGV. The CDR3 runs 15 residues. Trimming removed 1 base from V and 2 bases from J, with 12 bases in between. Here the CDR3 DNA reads TGTGCCAGCAGCTTAGTTCCAGGGGTTACCTACGAGCAGTACTTC. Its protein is CASSLVPGVTYEQYF.

CDR3 residues: CASSSSGRAGNQPQHF. In DNA form, the CDR3 reads TGTGCCAGCAGCTCAAGTGGGAGGGCTGGCAATCAGCCCCAGCATTTT. The J gene is TRBJ1-5, the V gene TRBV7-2; D uncertain. Germline V gene sequence: CDR1 SGHTA, CDR2 FQGNSA. Trimming took off 4 bases at V and 2 bases at J, with 15 bases between the two ends. This CDR3 has 16 residues.

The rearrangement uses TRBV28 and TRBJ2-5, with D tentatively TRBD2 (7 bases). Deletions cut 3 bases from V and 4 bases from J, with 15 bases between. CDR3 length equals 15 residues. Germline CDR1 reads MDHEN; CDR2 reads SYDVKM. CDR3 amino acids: CASSFGGRGGETQYF. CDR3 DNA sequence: TGTGCCAGCAGTTTTGGCGGGAGAGGGGGAGAGACCCAGTACTTC.

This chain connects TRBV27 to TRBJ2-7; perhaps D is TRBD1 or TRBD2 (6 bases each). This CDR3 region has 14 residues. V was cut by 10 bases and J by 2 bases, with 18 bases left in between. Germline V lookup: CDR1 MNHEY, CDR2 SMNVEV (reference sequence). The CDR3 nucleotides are TGTGCCATAAGAGGGGGGACAACTCCCTACGAGCAGTACTTC. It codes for CAIRGGTTPYEQYF.

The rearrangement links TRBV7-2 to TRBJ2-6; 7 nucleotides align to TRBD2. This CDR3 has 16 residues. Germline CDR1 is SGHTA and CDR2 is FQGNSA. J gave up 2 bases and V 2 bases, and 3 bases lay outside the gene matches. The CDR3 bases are TGTGCCAGCAGCTTATTCCGGGGGGCTGGGGCCAACGTCCTGACTTTC. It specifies CASSLFRGAGANVLTF. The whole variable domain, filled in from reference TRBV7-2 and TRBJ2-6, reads GAGVSQSPSNKVTEKGKDVELRCDPISGHTALYWYRQSLGQGLEFLIYFQGNSAPDKSGLPSDRFSAERTGGSVSTLTIQRTQQEDSAVYLCASSLFRGAGANVLTFGAGSRLTVL.

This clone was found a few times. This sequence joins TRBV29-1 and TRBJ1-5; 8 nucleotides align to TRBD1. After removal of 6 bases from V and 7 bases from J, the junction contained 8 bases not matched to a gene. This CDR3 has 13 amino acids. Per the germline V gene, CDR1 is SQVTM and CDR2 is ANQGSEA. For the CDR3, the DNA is TGCAGCGTACGACAGGGGAGTTCCCAGCCCCAGCATTTT. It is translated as CSVRQGSSQPQHF.

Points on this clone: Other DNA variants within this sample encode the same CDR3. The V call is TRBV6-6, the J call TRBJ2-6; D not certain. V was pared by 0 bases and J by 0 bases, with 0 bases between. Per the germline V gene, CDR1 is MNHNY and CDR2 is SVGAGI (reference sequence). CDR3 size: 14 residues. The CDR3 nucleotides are TGTGCCAGCAGTTACTCCTCTGGGGCCAACGTCCTGACTTTC. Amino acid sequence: CASSYSSGANVLTF.

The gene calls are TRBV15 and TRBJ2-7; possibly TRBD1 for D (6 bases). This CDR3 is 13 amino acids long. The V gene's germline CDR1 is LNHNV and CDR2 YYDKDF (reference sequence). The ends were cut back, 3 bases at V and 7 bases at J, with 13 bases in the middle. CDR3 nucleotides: TGTGCCACCAGCAGCACACAGGGTGGGGAGCAGTACTTC. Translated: CATSSTQGGEQYF.

The CDR3 reads CASSRDSSRNTGELFF. The CDR3 DNA sequence: TGTGCCAGCAGCCGGGACAGTTCGAGGAACACCGGGGAGCTGTTTTTT. V and J are TRBV11-1 and TRBJ2-2; 7 bases are shared with TRBD1. CDR3 size: 16 residues. The V gene's germline CDR1 is SGHAT and CDR2 FQDESV (reference sequence). J was trimmed by 1 base and V by 5 bases; bases with no gene match: 7. Together with reference TRBV11-1 and TRBJ2-2, the CDR3 gives the full variable domain: EAEVAQSPRYKITEKSQAVAFWCDPISGHATLYWYRQILGQGPELLVQFQDESVVDDSQLPKDRFSAERLKGVDSTLKIQPAELGDSAMYLCASSRDSSRNTGELFFGEGSRLTVL.

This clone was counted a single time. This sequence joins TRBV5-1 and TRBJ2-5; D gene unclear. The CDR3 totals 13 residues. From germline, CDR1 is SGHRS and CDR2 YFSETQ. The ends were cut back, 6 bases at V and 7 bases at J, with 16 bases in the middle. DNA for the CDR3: TGCGCCAGCACAGACGGAGATTTGGGGACCCAGTACTTC. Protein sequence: CASTDGDLGTQYF.

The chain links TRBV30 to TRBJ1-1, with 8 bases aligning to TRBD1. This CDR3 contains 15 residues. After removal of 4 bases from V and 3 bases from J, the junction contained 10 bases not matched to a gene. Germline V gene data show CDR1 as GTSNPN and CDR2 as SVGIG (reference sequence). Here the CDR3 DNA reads TGTGCCTGGACTTGGGCAGGGGGCGGCCACACTGAAGCTTTCTTT. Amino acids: CAWTWAGGGHTEAFF.

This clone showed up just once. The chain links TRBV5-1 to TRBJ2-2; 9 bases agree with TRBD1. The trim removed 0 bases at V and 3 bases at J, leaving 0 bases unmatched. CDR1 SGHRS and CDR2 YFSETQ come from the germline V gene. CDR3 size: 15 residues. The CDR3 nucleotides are TGCGCCAGCAGCTTGGGACAGGGGGACACCGGGGAGCTGTTTTTT. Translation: CASSLGQGDTGELFF.

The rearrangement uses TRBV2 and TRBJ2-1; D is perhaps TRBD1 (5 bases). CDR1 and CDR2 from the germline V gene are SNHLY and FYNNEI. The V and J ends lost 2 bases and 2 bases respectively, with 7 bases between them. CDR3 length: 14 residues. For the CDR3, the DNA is TGTGCCAGCAGTGAATCGACAGCCTACAATGAGCAGTTCTTC. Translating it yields CASSESTAYNEQFF.

The CDR3 coding sequence is TGTGCCAGTTCTCAAGACAGGGCCGGTACTGAAGCTTTCTTT. Its translation: CASSQDRAGTEAFF. The chain has TRBV19 and TRBJ1-1; 7 bases map to TRBD1. V was pared by 8 bases and J by 5 bases, with 11 bases of the junction left unmatched. The CDR3 spans 14 residues. Looked up from germline, CDR1 is LNHDA and CDR2 is SQIVND (reference sequence).

CDR3 in DNA: TGTGCCAGCAGCGTAGGTACAGGGTCATCCTACAATGAGCAGTTCTTC. This translates into CASSVGTGSSYNEQFF. The V and J genes are TRBV9 and TRBJ2-1; perhaps TRBD1 as D (6 bases). The CDR3 spans 16 residues. In germline, CDR1 is SGDLS, CDR2 YYNGEE. V lost 0 bases to trimming and J lost 1 base, with 11 bases between them.

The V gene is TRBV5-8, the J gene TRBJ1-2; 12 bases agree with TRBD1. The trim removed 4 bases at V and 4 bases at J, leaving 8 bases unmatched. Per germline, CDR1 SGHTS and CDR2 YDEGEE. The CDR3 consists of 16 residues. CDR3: CASSRVVGQGAYGYTF. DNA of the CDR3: TGTGCCAGCAGCCGAGTCGTGGGACAGGGGGCCTATGGCTACACCTTC.

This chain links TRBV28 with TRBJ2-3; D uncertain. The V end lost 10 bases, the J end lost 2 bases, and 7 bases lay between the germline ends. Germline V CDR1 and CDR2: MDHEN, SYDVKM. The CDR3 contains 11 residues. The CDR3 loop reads CATHYTDTQYF. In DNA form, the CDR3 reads TGTGCCACCCATTACACAGATACGCAGTATTTT.